This is a list of T cell receptor beta chains from one sample in a study of T cell responses to AZD1222 COVID-19 vaccine. The repertoire was sequenced with immunoSEQ multiplex PCR; TCRdb's copy has only in-frame clones and lacks some. The sample carries about 140,000 clones, roughly nine tenths recorded once. Source: peripheral blood, taken on day 0 of AZD1222 vaccination. The receptor set was obtained from an adult in good health. Each CDR3 is given with its conserved first and last residue. Each record gives: V gene, clone size, J gene, D gene, CDR3 protein, CDR3 DNA. D genes are given only for firm matches. Some rows mark clone size as missing; the rest say once, few, many or name a class of expanded clone.

>TRBV10-3|.|TRBJ2-7|TRBD2
CAISRTSGTYEQYF
TGTGCCATCAGCCGGACTAGCGGAACCTACGAGCAGTACTTC
>TRBV6-2/TRBV6-3|.|TRBJ2-3|TRBD2
CASSASGEGTDTQYF
TGTGCCAGCAGTGCTAGCGGGGAGGGGACAGATACGCAGTATTTT
>TRBV2|.|TRBJ2-7|.
CASSEGGGKREQYF
TGTGCCAGCAGTGAAGGGGGCGGGAAACGCGAGCAGTACTTC
>TRBV10-3|.|TRBJ2-1|TRBD2
CAISDWASGRNEQFF
TGTGCCATCAGTGACTGGGCTAGCGGAAGAAATGAGCAGTTCTTC
>TRBV7-2|.|TRBJ2-4|TRBD1
CASSFGTGGHIQYF
TGTGCCAGCAGCTTCGGGACAGGTGGTCACATTCAGTACTTC
>TRBV7-2|.|TRBJ1-1|TRBD1
CASSQRQGAVTEAFF
TGTGCCAGCAGCCAACGACAGGGGGCGGTCACTGAAGCTTTCTTT
>TRBV3-1/TRBV3-2|once|TRBJ2-7|.
CASSQEGRPYEQYF
TGTGCCAGCAGCCAAGAAGGGCGGCCCTACGAGCAGTACTTC
>TRBV9|.|TRBJ1-6|TRBD1
CASRPGTGQNSPLHF
TGTGCCAGCCGACCGGGGACAGGGCAAAATTCACCCCTCCACTTT
>TRBV23-1|.|TRBJ1-5|TRBD1
CASRDRDSNQPQHF
TGCGCCAGCAGGGACAGGGATAGCAATCAGCCCCAGCATTTT
>TRBV2|.|TRBJ2-1|.
CASNTYNEQFF
TGTGCCAGCAATACCTACAATGAGCAGTTCTTC